The sequence of this TCR beta chain was determined in a study of OX40 agonist ivuxolimab in advanced cancers. Study details: Ivuxolimab, an antibody that agonizes OX40 (CD134), was administered to the patients.

The germline V gene has CDR1 SGHTA and CDR2 FQGTGA. Losses at the gene ends were 5 bases for V and 2 bases for J; bases not matched to a gene: 7. The CDR3 runs to 16 residues. Findings and caveats of the study: Among T cells, CD8+ cells averaged more expanded clones than CD4+ cells.

Clones were sequenced by immunoSEQ multiplex PCR, and TCRdb holds only the in-frame ones, with some missing. The sample has over 85,000 clones; more than 85% are singletons. As to this clone: The antigen is not known.

Sequences were derived from CD4+ or CD8+ T cells sorted from blood, sampled in a trial of the OX40 agonist ivuxolimab. The rearrangement joins TRBV7-3 to TRBJ2-2; TRBD2 aligns across 8 bases. The TCR was taken from an adult with an advanced solid tumor such as melanoma, head and neck, liver or kidney cancer. CDR3 in DNA: TGTGCCAGCAGCCCCATAGCGGGATCAAACACCGGGGAGCTGTTTTTT. Translating it yields CASSPIAGSNTGELFF.